Presented here are 4 T cell receptor beta chains from one specimen sequenced in a study of shared clonotypes between healthy human individuals. Sequencing used immunoSEQ multiplex PCR; TCRdb keeps in-frame clones, though not all of them. The top ten hold about 9.3% of the sample, which has about 300,000 clones, less than 85% seen once. The sample consisted of memory CD4+ T cells sorted from blood. As to subset: CD45RA-negative fraction. The receptor set was obtained from a man younger than 45 in good health.

The chain links TRBV11-2 to TRBJ2-3; possible D gene TRBD2, 5 bases. CDR3 size: 17 residues. V shed 5 bases and J shed 0 bases, with 18 bases lying between them. Looked up from germline, CDR1 is SGHAT and CDR2 is FQNNGV. The CDR3 bases are TGTGCCAGCAGCCCCGGGAAGGTGGGAGCTAGCACAGATACGCAGTATTTT. Translation: CASSPGKVGASTDTQYF.

The CDR3 DNA sequence: TGTGCCAGCAGTGGACCCCAGAGCAAGAATCAGCCCCAGCATTTT. Its translation is CASSGPQSKNQPQHF. The gene calls are TRBV28 and TRBJ1-5; D not resolved. This CDR3 contains 15 residues. Trimming removed 5 bases at V and 4 bases at J, with 15 bases between. Germline V lookup: CDR1 MDHEN, CDR2 SYDVKM.

Regarding this clone: Other DNA sequences in this sample translate to the same CDR3. The chain employs TRBV5-1 and TRBJ2-3, with 7 bases identical to TRBD2. V dropped 0 bases and J dropped 1; count of bases not matched to a gene: 5. The CDR3 is 16 residues long. Germline CDR1 is SGHRS and CDR2 is YFSETQ. The CDR3 spells CASSLGGLAGTDTQYF. The CDR3, as DNA: TGCGCCAGCAGCTTGGGGGGTCTAGCGGGCACAGATACGCAGTATTTT.

This clone has a handful of counts. The chain employs TRBV2 and TRBJ1-5, with D uncertain. The CDR3 extends over 13 amino acids. Trimming took off 2 bases at V and 0 bases at J, with 2 bases between the two ends. Germline assignment: CDR1 SNHLY and CDR2 FYNNEI. The CDR3 DNA is TGTGCCAGCAGTGAAAATAGCAATCAGCCCCAGCATTTT. Translated: CASSENSNQPQHF.